This is a list of T cell receptor beta chains from one sample in a study of cytomegalovirus exposure and HLA in healthy donors. Produced via immunoSEQ multiplex PCR; TCRdb's table is partial and in-frame only. The sample carries fewer than 200,000 clones, about 76% recorded once. The specimen sequenced was PBMCs. The source is a male donor in good health and CMV-seropositive. Each CDR3 is given with its conserved first and last residue. Each record gives: V gene, J gene, clone size, D gene, CDR3 DNA, CDR3 protein. The D gene is left open where the match is weak. Clone size appears in some rows only: once, few, many, or a class for an expanded clone.

v_gene: TRBV5-6; j_gene: TRBJ2-3; abundance: .; d_gene: TRBD2; CDR3nt: TGTGCCAGCAGCTCGACCCGGGGGGAGGGCACAGATACGCAGTATTTT; CDR3aa: CASSSTRGEGTDTQYF
v_gene: TRBV7-3; j_gene: TRBJ2-7; abundance: .; d_gene: .; CDR3nt: TGTGCCAGCAGCCCAGGACTCACTCCCGCCTACGAGCAGTACTTC; CDR3aa: CASSPGLTPAYEQYF
v_gene: TRBV5-1; j_gene: TRBJ1-2; abundance: .; d_gene: .; CDR3nt: TGCGCCAGCAGCCCGGACAGCTACTATGGCTACACCTTC; CDR3aa: CASSPDSYYGYTF
v_gene: TRBV6-6; j_gene: TRBJ2-3; abundance: .; d_gene: .; CDR3nt: TGTGCCAGCAGCACCAGCGAGCTCACCACAGATACGCAGTATTTT; CDR3aa: CASSTSELTTDTQYF
v_gene: TRBV4-1; j_gene: TRBJ1-2; abundance: .; d_gene: .; CDR3nt: TGCGCCAGCAGCCAAGAGGGTGTCAGGGACTTCTATGGCTACACCTTC; CDR3aa: CASSQEGVRDFYGYTF
v_gene: TRBV7-9; j_gene: TRBJ2-1; abundance: .; d_gene: TRBD1; CDR3nt: TGTGCCAGCAGCTACACAGGGGGCAATGAGCAGTTCTTC; CDR3aa: CASSYTGGNEQFF
v_gene: TRBV7-9; j_gene: TRBJ2-7; abundance: once; d_gene: TRBD1; CDR3nt: TGTGCCAGCAGCGCGCACAGGGGACCCCTTACCTACGAGCAGTACTTC; CDR3aa: CASSAHRGPLTYEQYF
v_gene: TRBV2; j_gene: TRBJ1-6; abundance: .; d_gene: .; CDR3nt: TGTGCCAGCAGTGAGGACAGAAACTATAATTCACCCCTCCACTTT; CDR3aa: CASSEDRNYNSPLHF
v_gene: TRBV19; j_gene: TRBJ2-6; abundance: .; d_gene: TRBD2; CDR3nt: TGTGCCAGTATCTCCCCCGGGGGGGGCCCCTCTGGGGCCAACGTCCTGACTTTC; CDR3aa: CASISPGGGPSGANVLTF
v_gene: TRBV7-9; j_gene: TRBJ1-1; abundance: .; d_gene: .; CDR3nt: TGTTCCAGCAGCCCCACACTGAGGGAGACTGAAGCTTTCTTT; CDR3aa: CSSSPTLRETEAFF
v_gene: TRBV29-1; j_gene: TRBJ1-1; abundance: few; d_gene: TRBD1; CDR3nt: TGCAGCGCAGGACAGGGGGACACTGAAGCTTTCTTT; CDR3aa: CSAGQGDTEAFF
v_gene: TRBV5-6; j_gene: TRBJ1-1; abundance: .; d_gene: TRBD1; CDR3nt: TGTGCCAGCAGCCCGATCACAGGGGGAGCTTTCTTT; CDR3aa: CASSPITGGAFF
v_gene: TRBV4-1; j_gene: TRBJ2-7; abundance: .; d_gene: .; CDR3nt: TGCGCCAGCAGCCAAACCTCAAGGGGTGAGCAGTACTTC; CDR3aa: CASSQTSRGEQYF
v_gene: TRBV7-9; j_gene: TRBJ2-7; abundance: .; d_gene: .; CDR3nt: TGTGCCAGCACCATGGTGGGGGCTGGCGAGCAGTACTTC; CDR3aa: CASTMVGAGEQYF